The clone carrying this T cell receptor beta chain was recorded a few times. The time point was: newly diagnosed GD, antithyroid drugs for less than 3 months. PBMCs were the source of the RNA used for TCR sequencing. The TCR beta library used iRepertoire HTBI primers with Arm-PCR amplification of CDR3. TCRdb itself ran the multiplex PCR reads through MiXCR, one entry per CDR3 protein. The sample has 400,000 to 550,000 distinct CDR3 sequences, just under 15% seen once; the top ten hold about a sixth. Trimming took 3 bases from V and 7 from J; bases not matched to a gene: 6. Germline CDR1 KGHDR, CDR2 SFDVKD. This CDR3 is 14 amino acids long. The data originate from a study of regulatory T cells in long-lasting Graves disease. The data also belong to a second study, concerning T cells in Graves' hyperthyroidism and ophthalmopathy. Turning to that study: Subjects aged 18 to 65 presented with newly diagnosed hyperthyroidism of less than 2 months' duration.

The sequencing used peripheral blood mononuclear cells (PBMCs), collected at new diagnosis, from a patient treated with antithyroid drugs. This sequence was found in a woman aged 25 to 39 with Graves disease. V and J are TRBV24-1 and TRBJ2-7; 9 positions match TRBD1. The CDR3 DNA sequence: TGTGCCACCAGTGATAACAGGGGGCGCGAGGAGCAGTACTTC. Protein product: CATSDNRGREEQYF.